The clone carrying this T cell receptor (beta chain) appeared many times. V was pared by 6 bases and J by 11 bases, with 16 bases between. The CDR3 is made up of 12 amino acids. Looked up from germline, CDR1 is MNHEY and CDR2 is SMNVEV (reference sequence). Amplified regions were TCR beta CDR3 sequences from RNA transcripts. HTBI primers drove first-round RT-PCR of the TCR CDR3. TCRdb used MiXCR to reprocess the multiplex PCR reads, holding one entry per CDR3 protein. Of 350,000 to 400,000 distinct CDR3 sequences in the sample, approximately 15% are singletons; the top ten hold about 11%. These data originate in a study of T cells in Graves' hyperthyroidism and ophthalmopathy.

This chain links TRBV27 with TRBJ1-1; possible D gene TRBD1, 5 bases. Sequencing was done on a sample of blood. This TCR was sampled from a woman aged 55 to 70 with Graves' hyperthyroidism. This CDR3 is CASSTLGERAFF. The CDR3 DNA is TGTGCCAGCAGCACACTAGGGGAGAGGGCTTTCTTT.